This TCR beta chain was sequenced during a study of neoadjuvant anti-PD-1 for oral cavity cancer. Study-level background: Around day 43, patients without progression received a fourth nivolumab dose before surgery.

Profiled with immunoSEQ multiplex PCR; TCRdb holds only in-frame clones, not every one. The sample lists about 13,000 clones, about two thirds seen once, with 3.1% in the top ten. This CDR3 has 16 residues. Germline V gene data show CDR1 as SGHRS and CDR2 as YFSETQ. V was cut by 0 bases and J by 0 bases, with 9 bases left in between. The receptor was isolated from a person aged 35 to 85 with oral cavity squamous cell carcinoma. This sample comprised PBMCs, obtained before nivolumab (anti-PD-1) treatment. The chain uses TRBV5-1 and TRBJ2-2, with D unclear. The CDR3 coding sequence is TGCGCCAGCAGCTTGGTTTCCCTAGCGAACACCGGGGAGCTGTTTTTT. The encoded protein is CASSLVSLANTGELFF.